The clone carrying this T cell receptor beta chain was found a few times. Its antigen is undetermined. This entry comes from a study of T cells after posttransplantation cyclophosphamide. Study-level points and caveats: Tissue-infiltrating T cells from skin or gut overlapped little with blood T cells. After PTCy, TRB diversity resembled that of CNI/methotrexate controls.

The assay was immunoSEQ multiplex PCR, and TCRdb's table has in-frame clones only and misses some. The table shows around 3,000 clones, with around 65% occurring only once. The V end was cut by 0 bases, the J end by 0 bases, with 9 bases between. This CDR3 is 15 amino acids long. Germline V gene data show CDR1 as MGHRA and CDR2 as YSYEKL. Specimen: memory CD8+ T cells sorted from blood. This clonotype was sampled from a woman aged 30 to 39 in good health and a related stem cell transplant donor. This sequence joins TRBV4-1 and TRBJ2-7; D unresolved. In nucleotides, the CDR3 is TGCGCCAGCAGCCAAGATAGCCGAACCTCCTACGAGCAGTACTTC. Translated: CASSQDSRTSYEQYF.